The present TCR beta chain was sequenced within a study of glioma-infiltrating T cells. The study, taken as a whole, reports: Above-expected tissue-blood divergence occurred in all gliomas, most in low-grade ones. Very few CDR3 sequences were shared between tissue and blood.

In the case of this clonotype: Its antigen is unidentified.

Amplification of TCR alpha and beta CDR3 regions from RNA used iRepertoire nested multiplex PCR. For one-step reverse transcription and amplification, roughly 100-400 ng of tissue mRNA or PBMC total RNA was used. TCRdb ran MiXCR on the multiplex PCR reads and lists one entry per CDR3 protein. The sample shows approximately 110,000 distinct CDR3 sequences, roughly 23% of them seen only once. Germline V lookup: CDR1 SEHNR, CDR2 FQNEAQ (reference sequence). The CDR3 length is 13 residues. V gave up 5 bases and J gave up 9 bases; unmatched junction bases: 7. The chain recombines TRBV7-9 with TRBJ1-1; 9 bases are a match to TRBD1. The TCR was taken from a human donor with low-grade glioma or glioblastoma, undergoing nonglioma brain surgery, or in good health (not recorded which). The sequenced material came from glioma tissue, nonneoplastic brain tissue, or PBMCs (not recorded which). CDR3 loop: CASSPPGQGQAFF. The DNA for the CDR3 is TGTGCCAGCAGCCCACCGGGACAGGGCCAAGCTTTCTTT.